These 5 T cell receptor beta chains share one sample of origin, sequenced in a study of blood T cell repertoires in COVID-19. TCRdb's table, derived via immunoSEQ multiplex PCR, lists solely in-frame clones and lacks some. Here the sample spans about 210,000 clones, about 81% being singletons. The specimen was PBMCs or T cells enriched from blood (not recorded which). These receptors originate from a middle-aged man who had recovered from COVID-19.

A few counts support this clone. The V and J genes are TRBV7-9 and TRBJ1-3; no reliable D call. The CDR3 sequence is 14 residues long. V was clipped by 6 bases and J by 0 bases, with 9 bases between them. Germline V gene sequence: CDR1 SEHNR, CDR2 FQNEAQ (reference sequence). The CDR3 here is CASRETLSGNTIYF. DNA for the CDR3: TGTGCCAGCAGGGAGACCCTCTCTGGAAACACCATATATTTT.

Regarding this clone: Distinct nucleotide sequences in the sample also encode this CDR3. The rearrangement links TRBV9 to TRBJ1-1, with D maybe TRBD1 (5 bases). The germline V gene has CDR1 SGDLS and CDR2 YYNGEE. The germline V and J ends were trimmed by 4 bases and 5 bases, with 12 bases remaining between them. The CDR3 runs to 13 residues. The CDR3 loop reads CASSLGGGTEAFF. The CDR3 nucleotides are TGTGCCAGCAGCCTTGGGGGGGGGACTGAAGCTTTCTTT.

This clone was detected only a few times. The same CDR3 arises from other DNA sequences in this sample as well. V is TRBV11-2 and J is TRBJ2-7, with 8 bases aligning to TRBD1. With 3 bases clipped from V and 1 base from J, the junction kept 2 bases outside the gene matches. Germline CDR1 reads SGHAT; CDR2 reads FQNNGV. This CDR3 region has 14 residues. CDR3: CASSFGQGSYEQYF. In nucleotides, the CDR3 is TGTGCCAGCAGCTTCGGACAGGGATCCTACGAGCAGTACTTC.

This clone was seen a handful of times. The chain combines TRBV7-8 with TRBJ1-1; D uncertain. CDR3 length: 15 residues. Trimming cost V 2 bases and J 7 bases, with 17 bases left between them. CDR1 and CDR2 (germline): SGHVS, FQNEAQ. CDR3 DNA: TGTGCCAGCAGCTTATCAAACCTAGGCCCTAGTGAAGCTTTCTTT. Its translation is CASSLSNLGPSEAFF. Complete variable domain (other parts from reference TRBV7-8 and TRBJ1-1): GAGVSQSPRYKVAKRGQDVALRCDPISGHVSLFWYQQALGQGPEFLTYFQNEAQLDKSGLPSDRFFAERPEGSVSTLKIQRTQQEDSAVYLCASSLSNLGPSEAFFGQGTRLTVV.

The gene calls are TRBV5-5 and TRBJ1-5, with a weak D call TRBD1 (6 bases). This CDR3 contains 13 residues. The germline V gene encodes CDR1 SGHKS and CDR2 YYEKEE (reference sequence). V gave up 0 bases and J gave up 7 bases, with 8 bases separating them. CDR3 residues: CASSLVRGQPQHF. The DNA for the CDR3 is TGTGCCAGCAGCTTGGTGAGGGGGCAGCCCCAGCATTTT.